A single sample is the source of the 10 T cell receptor beta chains below, sequenced in a study of T cells in pancreatic ductal adenocarcinoma. Generated by immunoSEQ multiplex PCR, the TCRdb table keeps only in-frame clones and is missing some. The sample holds 25,000 to 35,000 clones, 85% to 95% seen once. Surgery without prior neoadjuvant therapy was the treatment of the selected pancreatic ductal adenocarcinoma patients. Sequencing was carried out using PBMCs. The receptors come from a human donor with pancreatic ductal adenocarcinoma.

The rearrangement joins TRBV7-9 to TRBJ2-7; unclear D gene. Germline CDR1 reads SEHNR; CDR2 reads FQNEAQ (reference sequence). Trimming cost V 5 bases and J 2 bases, with 10 bases left between them. CDR3 size: 13 residues. CDR3 region: CASSHVTPYEQYF. The CDR3 nucleotides read TGTGCCAGCAGCCACGTAACTCCCTACGAGCAGTACTTC.

The chain couples TRBV19 to TRBJ1-5; perhaps TRBD1 as D (5 bases). Germline CDR1 and CDR2: LNHDA and SQIVND (reference sequence). This CDR3 comprises 12 residues. V lost 9 bases to trimming and J lost 5 bases, with 11 bases between them. The CDR3 is CASGDGDQPQHF. The CDR3 DNA sequence: TGTGCCAGCGGGGACGGGGATCAGCCCCAGCATTTT.

Here the CDR3 DNA reads TGCGCCAGCAGCTTGACGCCCGCCTACGAGCAGTACTTC. It is translated as CASSLTPAYEQYF. V and J are TRBV5-1 and TRBJ2-7; no clear D. Germline V gene data show CDR1 as SGHRS and CDR2 as YFSETQ. V dropped 1 base and J dropped 2 bases, with 7 bases sitting between them. This CDR3 contains 13 residues.

This rearrangement joins TRBV9 to TRBJ2-5; tentative D call: TRBD2 (6 bases). Germline CDR1 reads SGDLS; CDR2 reads YYNGEE. V lost 1 base and J lost 2, with 12 bases in between. The CDR3 consists of 15 residues. The chain's CDR3 is CASSVLGTQQETQYF. CDR3 in DNA: TGTGCCAGCAGCGTACTCGGGACTCAGCAAGAGACCCAGTACTTC.

This sequence joins TRBV11-2 and TRBJ2-7; 11 nucleotides agree with TRBD1. With 4 bases clipped from V and 3 bases from J, the junction kept 2 bases outside the gene matches. This CDR3 contains 14 residues. Germline V gives CDR1 SGHAT, CDR2 FQNNGV. The CDR3 nucleotides are TGTGCCAGCAGCTACGGGACAGGGGGCTACGAGCAGTACTTC. It specifies CASSYGTGGYEQYF.

The chain has TRBV10-3 and TRBJ1-1; D is undetermined. The germline V and J ends were trimmed by 2 bases and 1 base, with 5 bases remaining between them. Per germline, CDR1 ENHRY and CDR2 SYGVKD. There are 13 residues in the CDR3. The DNA of the CDR3 is TGTGCCATCAGTGAGCTAGGGAACACTGAAGCTTTCTTT. Translated, it gives CAISELGNTEAFF.

The chain combines TRBV28 with TRBJ2-4; D remains ambiguous. Germline-derived CDR1 and CDR2 are MDHEN and SYDVKM. The V end was cut by 3 bases, the J end by 0 bases, with 18 bases between. This CDR3 has 18 amino acids. The CDR3 loop reads CASSLTRSPQLAKNIQYF. The CDR3 DNA follows: TGTGCCAGCAGTTTGACTCGCTCTCCCCAGCTAGCCAAAAACATTCAGTACTTC.

This sequence joins TRBV6-1 and TRBJ1-2, with 9 bases matching TRBD1. The CDR3 spans 13 residues. CDR1 and CDR2 (germline): MNHNS, SASEGT. V was pared by 6 bases and J by 6 bases, with 5 bases of the junction left unmatched. The CDR3 protein is CASSTGGWDGYTF. DNA for the CDR3: TGTGCCAGCAGCACAGGGGGCTGGGATGGCTACACCTTC.

The rearrangement joins TRBV4-3 to TRBJ2-5, with D tentatively TRBD1 (6 bases). Germline V gene lookup returns CDR1 LGHNA and CDR2 YSLEER. The CDR3 is 15 amino acids. Between the trimmed V and J ends, which lost 4 bases and 5 bases, there was a span of 17 bases. CDR3 amino acids: CASSRQVGQGETQYF. The DNA of the CDR3 is TGCGCCAGCAGCCGCCAGGTGGGGCAGGGGGAGACCCAGTACTTC.

The chain recombines TRBV7-9 with TRBJ1-3; TRBD1 matches at 10 bases. CDR3 length: 17 amino acids. The V gene's germline CDR1 is SEHNR and CDR2 FQNEAQ (reference sequence). V shed 0 bases and J 2 bases; nucleotides not matched to a gene: 4. The CDR3 region is CASSLAAGTGAGNTIYF. CDR3 coding DNA: TGTGCCAGCAGCTTAGCGGCAGGGACAGGGGCTGGAAACACCATATATTTT.